Listed here is a single TCR beta chain. Its antigen is currently unknown. The conserved phenylalanine or tryptophan normally closing the CDR3 is absent here, so this likely arose from a read error. CDR3 length: 15 amino acids. CDR1 and CDR2 (germline): MNHEY, SVGAGI. The V gene end was trimmed by 6 bases and the J gene end by 3 bases; junction bases not matched to a gene: 9. The sample is drawn from a study of tumor-infiltrating lymphocytes in primary liver carcinoma. Study information: Sample counts of productive TCRbeta reads spanned roughly 3.65 to 8 million; these counts were similar across tissue types. Study-level findings and limits: The overlap of tumor-adjacent and tumor-blood pairs was smaller than that of tumor region pairs.

The study co-extracted DNA and RNA from roughly 20-30 mg of unsorted bulk tissue. The patients lived with chronic HBV infection and had not yet received any treatment. The investigators made TCR beta cDNA from approximately 510 ng total RNA, using a constant-region primer. What produced the TCR beta libraries was three nested multiplex PCR rounds using slightly modified ARM-PCR. TRBV1-TRBV30 forward primers paired with a C-beta reverse primer drove the first two PCR rounds, ten to eleven cycles each. MiXCR was run by TCRdb on the multiplex PCR reads, yielding one entry per CDR3 protein. The sample holds 37,000 or so distinct CDR3 sequences, 60% to 80% seen once.

Material for sequencing was tumor-adjacent normal liver tissue. This TCR came from a man aged 40-55 years with primary liver carcinoma and hepatitis B virus infection. The chain links TRBV6-5 to TRBJ2-3, with TRBD2 identical over 7 bases. CDR3 sequence (DNA): TGTGCCAGCAGATCTGGACTAGTGGGTACAGATACGCAGTATTTG. Translating gives CASRSGLVGTDTQYL.